This record covers a single TCR beta chain. Its antigen is still unknown. The data belong to a study of blood T cells in healthy people across ages. Next came a second PCR, run for about 6 to 11 cycles, which used a sample-barcoded 5' primer along with a J-beta primer mix. TCRdb ran MiXCR on the 5' RACE reads and lists one entry per CDR3 protein. This repertoire shows roughly 730,000 distinct CDR3 sequences, about 61% found once; its top ten account for 20% to 30%. CDR1 and CDR2 (germline): SNHLY, FYNNEI. The CDR3 is 17 residues long. Study findings and constraints: Considered underestimates were the diversity estimates obtained from one million T cells.

This clonotype originated in a man aged 35 to 55 in good health. The sequenced material came from blood. The chain couples TRBV2 to TRBJ2-7, with D perhaps TRBD2 (6 bases). The end of the DNA is better explained by TRBJ2-5, so the J call may be wrong. The CDR3 coding sequence is TGTGCCAGCAGTGCCCCCTGGGGCGCGGGGCGAGAAGAGACCCAGTACTTC. Amino acid sequence: CASSAPWGAGREETQYF.